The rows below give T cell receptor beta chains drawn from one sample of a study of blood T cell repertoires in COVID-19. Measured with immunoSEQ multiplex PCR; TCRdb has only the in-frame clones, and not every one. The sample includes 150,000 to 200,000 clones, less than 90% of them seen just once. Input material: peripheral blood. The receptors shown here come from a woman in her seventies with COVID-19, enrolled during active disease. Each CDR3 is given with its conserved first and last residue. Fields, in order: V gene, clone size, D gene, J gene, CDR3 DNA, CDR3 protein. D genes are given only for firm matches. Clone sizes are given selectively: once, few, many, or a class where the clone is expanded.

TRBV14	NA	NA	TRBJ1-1	TGTGCCAGCAGCCAAGGGGCCCTACCCGGGACTTTCTTT	CASSQGALPGTFF
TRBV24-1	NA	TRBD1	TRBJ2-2	TGTGCCACCAGTGATTTCGACAGGGGTGGGACCGGGGAGCTGTTTTTT	CATSDFDRGGTGELFF
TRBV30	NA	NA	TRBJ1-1	TGTGCCTGGAAATTTACCAGGGACACTGAAGCTTTCTTT	CAWKFTRDTEAFF
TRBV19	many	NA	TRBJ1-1	TGTGCCAGTAGGGATCCCCTCGAGGGTGTGAACACTGAAGCTTTCTTT	CASRDPLEGVNTEAFF
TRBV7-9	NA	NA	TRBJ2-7	TGTGTCACCACGGGCCCTTCCTACGAGCAGTACTTC	CVTTGPSYEQYF
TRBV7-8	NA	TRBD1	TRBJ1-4	TGTGCCAGCAGCTCTGGACAGGGGAGTGAAAAACTGTTTTTT	CASSSGQGSEKLFF
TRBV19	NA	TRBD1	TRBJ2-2	TGTGCCAGTAGTCTCCCGGGACAGGGGCACGGGGAGCTGTTTTTT	CASSLPGQGHGELFF
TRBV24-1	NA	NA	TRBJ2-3	TGTGCCACCAGTGAGTGGGGGCCCAGGGGCACAGATACGCAGTATTTT	CATSEWGPRGTDTQYF
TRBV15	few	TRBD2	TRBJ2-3	TGTGCCACCAGCAGAGCCAGCGGGGGGAATACGCAGTATTTT	CATSRASGGNTQYF
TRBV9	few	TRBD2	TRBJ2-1	TGTGCCAGCAGCGTAGACCCTGGAGCGGGGCTCGGGTACAATGAGCAGTTCTTC	CASSVDPGAGLGYNEQFF
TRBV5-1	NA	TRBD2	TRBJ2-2	TGCGCCAGCAGCTCGGGACTAGCGGAGAACACCGGGGAGCTGTTTTTT	CASSSGLAENTGELFF
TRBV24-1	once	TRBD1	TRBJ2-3	TGTGCCACCAGTGACGCTGGACAGGGGGCAGATACGCAGTATTTT	CATSDAGQGADTQYF
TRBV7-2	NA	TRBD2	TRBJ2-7	TGTGCCAGCAGCTTTAAGGGCGGGAGCCCCTACGAGCAGTACTTC	CASSFKGGSPYEQYF
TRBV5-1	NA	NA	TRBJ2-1	TGCGCCAGCAGCTTGGCCGGCGGGGGCCTTTACAATGAGCAGTTCTTC	CASSLAGGGLYNEQFF
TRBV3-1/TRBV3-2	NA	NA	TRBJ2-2	TGTGCCAGCAGCCAAGCCCGGACAGCCACCGGGGAGCTGTTTTTT	CASSQARTATGELFF
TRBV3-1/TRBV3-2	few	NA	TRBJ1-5	TGTGCCAGCAGCCAAGATAACGGGAATCAGCCCCAGCATTTT	CASSQDNGNQPQHF
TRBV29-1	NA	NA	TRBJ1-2	TGCAGCGCCGCGGGCACCAACTATGGCTACACCTTC	CSAAGTNYGYTF
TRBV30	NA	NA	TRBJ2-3	TGTGCCTGGAGGGGGTTGGGTACCGGGGCGCAGTATTTT	CAWRGLGTGAQYF
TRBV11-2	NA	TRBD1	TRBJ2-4	TGTGCCAGCAGCTCCGGACAGGGGGACAAAAACATTCAGTACTTC	CASSSGQGDKNIQYF
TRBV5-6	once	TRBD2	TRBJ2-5	TGTGCCAGCAGCCGAGGACTAGCGGGGGGCCAAGGAGAGACCCAGTACTTC	CASSRGLAGGQGETQYF
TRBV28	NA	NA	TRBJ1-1	TGTGCCAGCAGCCTTATGACGGGGATGAACACTGAAGCTTTCTTT	CASSLMTGMNTEAFF
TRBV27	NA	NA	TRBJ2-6	TGTGCCAGCAGTACAGCCTCTGGGGCCAACGTCCTGACTTTC	CASSTASGANVLTF
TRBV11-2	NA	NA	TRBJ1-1	TGTGCCAGCAGCCTCACCGGGACAGAAGCTTTCTTT	CASSLTGTEAFF
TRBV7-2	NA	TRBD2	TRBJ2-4	TGTGCCAGCAGCTCTAGCGGAGACCTAGCCAAAAACATTCAGTACTTC	CASSSSGDLAKNIQYF
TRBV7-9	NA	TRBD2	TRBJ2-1	TGTGCCAGCAGTAGCGGGAGGGAGCAGTTCTTC	CASSSGREQFF
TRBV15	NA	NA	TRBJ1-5	TGTGCCACCAGCAGAGAGAGGGTTGGCAGTCAGCCCCAGCATTTT	CATSRERVGSQPQHF
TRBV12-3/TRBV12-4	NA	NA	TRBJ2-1	TGTGCCAGCAGTCCAGAGGGAAATGAGCAGTTCTTC	CASSPEGNEQFF
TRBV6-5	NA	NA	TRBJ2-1	TGTGCCAGCAGTTACTCGAGTGGGGGGGCCCGCAATGAGCAGTTCTTC	CASSYSSGGARNEQFF
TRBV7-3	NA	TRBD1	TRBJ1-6	TGTGCCAGCAGTAGACAGGGGGGTGTAAATTCACCCCTCCACTTT	CASSRQGGVNSPLHF
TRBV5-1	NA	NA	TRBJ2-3	TGCGCCAGCAGCTTGTCCCTAGGCCCAGATACGCAGTATTTT	CASSLSLGPDTQYF
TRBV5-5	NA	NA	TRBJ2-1	TGTGCCAGCAGCTTGGAGCTGAACAATGAGCAGTTCTTC	CASSLELNNEQFF
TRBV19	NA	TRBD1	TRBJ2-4	TGTGCCAGTAGTATAGAGGGACAGGGCATAGCCAAAAACATTCAGTACTTC	CASSIEGQGIAKNIQYF
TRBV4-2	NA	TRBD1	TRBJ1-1	TGTGCCAGCAGCCAAGTAGGGGGCGCGAACACTGAAGCTTTCTTT	CASSQVGGANTEAFF
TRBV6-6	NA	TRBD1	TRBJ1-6	TGTGCCAGCAGTTACCGACAGGGAGATCCACCCCTCCACTTT	CASSYRQGDPPLHF
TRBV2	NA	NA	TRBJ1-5	TGTGCCAGCAGTCAGGAGGGGACGCGCAATCAGCCCCAGCATTTT	CASSQEGTRNQPQHF
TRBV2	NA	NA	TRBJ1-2	TGTGCCAACGGGGGGCGCGATTATGGCTACACCTTC	CANGGRDYGYTF
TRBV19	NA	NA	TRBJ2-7	TGTGCCAGTAGTGTCTGGCCCCTTCCGGGAATATCCTACGAGCAGTACTTC	CASSVWPLPGISYEQYF
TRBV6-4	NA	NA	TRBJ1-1	TGTGCCAGCAGTGCCGGCTTCGGGGGGATCACTGAAGCTTTCTTT	CASSAGFGGITEAFF
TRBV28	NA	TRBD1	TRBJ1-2	TGTGCCAGCAGCAACAGGGGGACGACAGGGGGAGGCTATGGCTACACCTTC	CASSNRGTTGGGYGYTF
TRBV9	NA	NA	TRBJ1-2	TGTGCCAGCAGCGTAGACGGCTATGGCTACACCTTC	CASSVDGYGYTF
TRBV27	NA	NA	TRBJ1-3	TGTGCCAGCAGCAATGTAGGAGATGGCACCATATATTTT	CASSNVGDGTIYF
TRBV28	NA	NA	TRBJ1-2	TGTGCCAGCAGTTTATCTACCACCGTCTATGGCTACACCTTC	CASSLSTTVYGYTF
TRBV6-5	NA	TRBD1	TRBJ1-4	TGTGCCAGCAGCCGACAGGGGGCGCCTAATGAAAAACTGTTTTTT	CASSRQGAPNEKLFF
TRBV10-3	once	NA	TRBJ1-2	TGTGCCATCAGTCAAGGACGGGGGAACTATGGCTACACCTTC	CAISQGRGNYGYTF
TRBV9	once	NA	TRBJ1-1	TGTGCCAGCAGCGTAGCTGGCGGGTCCGTGGAAGCTTTCTTT	CASSVAGGSVEAFF
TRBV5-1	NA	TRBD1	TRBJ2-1	TGCGCCAGCAGCCTCGGACAGGTTGGGACTGAGCAGTTCTTC	CASSLGQVGTEQFF
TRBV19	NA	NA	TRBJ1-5	TGTGCCGCCGGACAGCAAGTTCAGCCCCAGCATTTT	CAAGQQVQPQHF
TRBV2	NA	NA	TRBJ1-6	TGTGCCAGCAGTCAAGAGGGGTCCACTTACCCAAATTCACCCCTCCACTTT	CASSQEGSTYPNSPLHF
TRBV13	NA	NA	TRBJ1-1	TGTGCCAGCAGCTTAGCGACAGGGAACACTGAAGCTTTCTTT	CASSLATGNTEAFF
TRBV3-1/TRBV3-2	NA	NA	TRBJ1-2	TGTGCCAGCAGCCAGGGGCAGGGAAAAGGCTACACCTTC	CASSQGQGKGYTF
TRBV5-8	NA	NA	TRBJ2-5	TGTGCCAGCAGCCAACGGGGGTCCTCGGTAGAGACCCAGTACTTC	CASSQRGSSVETQYF
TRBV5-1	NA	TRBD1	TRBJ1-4	TGCGCCAGCAGCTTGGATGAGAGGGACAGGGATGAAAAACTGTTTTTT	CASSLDERDRDEKLFF
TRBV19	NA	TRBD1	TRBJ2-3	TGTGCCAGTTCACAGGGGTCCGGGTTGGATACGCAGTATTTT	CASSQGSGLDTQYF
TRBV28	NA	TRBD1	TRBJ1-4	TGTGCCAGCAGTCGAGCGGGACAGGGTGGGGATAATGAAAAACTGTTTTTT	CASSRAGQGGDNEKLFF
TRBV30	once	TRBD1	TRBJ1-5	TGTGCCTGGAGCCCCAGGGGGGATTTGAGCCAGCCCCAGCATTTT	CAWSPRGDLSQPQHF